The sample holds a few counts of the clone carrying this TCR beta chain. The data are from a study of T-cell reconstitution after alpha-beta-depleted transplantation in children. The library targeted TCRbeta and was prepared with unique molecular identifiers. MiXCR, run by TCRdb on the PCR reads, gives a single entry per CDR3 protein. This sample carries about 610,000 distinct CDR3 sequences, roughly a tenth of them seen once, and the ten largest clones take less than 5%. The sequencing used PBMCs from the stem cell graft donor, collected from the stem cell graft. This receptor was obtained from a human donor who donated a stem cell graft to a child with acute myeloid leukemia.

CDR3 loop: CASSERVEQYF. The CDR3 DNA sequence: TGTGCCAGCAGCGAAAGGGTCGAGCAGTACTTC. The rearrangement links TRBV28 to TRBJ2-7; D ambiguous. V shed 6 bases and J shed 6 bases, with 9 bases lying between them. The CDR3 length is 11 residues. Germline V CDR1 and CDR2: MDHEN, SYDVKM.